This TCR beta chain emerged from a study of spatial heterogeneity in lung cancer. Turning to the study itself: The donors comprised some 78 untreated early-stage non-small cell lung cancer patients. PBMC samples from follow-up, when available, were sequenced at a median of about 2 years post-resection. Whole-study findings and limits: Circulating ubiquitous expanded tumor TCRs were observed more frequently at resection than at follow-up.

This clonotype was seen repeatedly, ten times or more. Antigen specificity is unknown. TCRdb recomputed calls from the 5' RACE reads with MiXCR, one row per CDR3 protein. The sample lists approximately 41,000 distinct CDR3 sequences; over 9.5% were seen once. Trimming took 3 bases from V and 4 from J, leaving 3 bases between them. This CDR3 has 11 residues. Time point indicated: blood at routine non-recurrence follow-up after resection. The input material, whole RNA from tumor, nontumor lung or frozen PBMC, was sequenced unsorted. The starting material was PBMCs, obtained at follow-up. The TCR originated in a female donor with early-stage non-small cell lung cancer. This chain joins TRBV12-3 or TRBV12-4 and TRBJ2-5, with no clear D. Written as DNA, the CDR3 is TGTGCCAGCAGTTTTCGAGAGACCCAGTACTTC. This codes for CASSFRETQYF.